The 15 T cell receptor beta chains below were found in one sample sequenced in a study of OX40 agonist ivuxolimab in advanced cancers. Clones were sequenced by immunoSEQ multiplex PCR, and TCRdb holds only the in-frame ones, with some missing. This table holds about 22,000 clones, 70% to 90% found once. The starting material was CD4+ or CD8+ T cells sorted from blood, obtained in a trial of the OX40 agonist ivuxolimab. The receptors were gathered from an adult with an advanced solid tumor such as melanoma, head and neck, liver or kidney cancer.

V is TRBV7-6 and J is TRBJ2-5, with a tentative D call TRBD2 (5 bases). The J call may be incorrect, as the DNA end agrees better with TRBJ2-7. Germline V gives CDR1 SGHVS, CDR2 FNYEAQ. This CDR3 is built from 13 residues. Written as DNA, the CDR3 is TGTGCCAGCAGCCCGGGGAGACGCGGCGAGCAGTACTTC. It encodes CASSPGRRGEQYF.

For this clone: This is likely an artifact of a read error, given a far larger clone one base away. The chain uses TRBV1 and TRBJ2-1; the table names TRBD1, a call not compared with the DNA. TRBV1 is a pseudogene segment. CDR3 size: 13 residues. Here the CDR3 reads CTSSQDFHNEQFF. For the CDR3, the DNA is TGCACCAGCAGCCAAGATTTTCATAATGAGCAGTTCTTC.

CDR3 amino acids: CASSSPGPKTAYNEQFF. CDR3 in DNA: TGTGCCAGCAGCTCCCCCGGGCCAAAAACCGCCTACAATGAGCAGTTCTTC. The chain joins TRBV13 to TRBJ2-1; no clear D. CDR1 is PRHDT and CDR2 is FYEKMQ in the germline V gene (reference sequence). This CDR3 contains 17 residues. Between the trimmed V and J ends, which lost 4 bases and 2 bases, there was a span of 18 bases.

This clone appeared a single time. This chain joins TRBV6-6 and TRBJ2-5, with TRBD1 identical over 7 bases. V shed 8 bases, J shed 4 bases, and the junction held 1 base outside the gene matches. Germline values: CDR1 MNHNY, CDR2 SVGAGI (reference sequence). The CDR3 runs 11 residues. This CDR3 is CASSGGETQYF. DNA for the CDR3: TGTGCCAGCTCAGGGGGAGAGACCCAGTACTTC.

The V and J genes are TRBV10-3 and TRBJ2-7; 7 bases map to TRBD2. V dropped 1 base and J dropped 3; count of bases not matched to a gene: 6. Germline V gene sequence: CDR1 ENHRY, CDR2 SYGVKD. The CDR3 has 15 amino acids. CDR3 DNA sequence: TGTGCCATCAGTGAGTTAGCGGGTTCTGTCTACGAGCAGTACTTC. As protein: CAISELAGSVYEQYF.

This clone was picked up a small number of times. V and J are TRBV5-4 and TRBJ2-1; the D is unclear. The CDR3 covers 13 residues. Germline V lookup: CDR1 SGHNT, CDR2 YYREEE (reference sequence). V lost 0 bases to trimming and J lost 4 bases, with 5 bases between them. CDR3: CASSLVAYNEQFF. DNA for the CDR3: TGTGCCAGCAGCTTGGTTGCTTACAATGAGCAGTTCTTC.

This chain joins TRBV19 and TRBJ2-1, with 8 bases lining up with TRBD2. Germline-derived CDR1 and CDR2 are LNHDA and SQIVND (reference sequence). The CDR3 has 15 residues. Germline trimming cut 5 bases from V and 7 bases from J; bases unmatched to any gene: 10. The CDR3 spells CASSFPGLVANEQFF. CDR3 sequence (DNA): TGTGCCAGTAGTTTCCCGGGACTAGTGGCGAATGAGCAGTTCTTC.

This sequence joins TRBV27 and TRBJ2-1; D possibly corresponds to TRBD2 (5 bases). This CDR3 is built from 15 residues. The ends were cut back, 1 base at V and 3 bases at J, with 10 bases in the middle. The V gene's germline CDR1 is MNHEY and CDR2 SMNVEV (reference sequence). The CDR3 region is CASSLYSGSYNEQFF. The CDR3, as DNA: TGTGCCAGCAGTTTATACAGTGGGAGCTACAATGAGCAGTTCTTC.

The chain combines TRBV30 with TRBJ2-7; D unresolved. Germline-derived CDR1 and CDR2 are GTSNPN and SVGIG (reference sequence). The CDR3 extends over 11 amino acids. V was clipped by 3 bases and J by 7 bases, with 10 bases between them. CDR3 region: CAWRFKREQYF. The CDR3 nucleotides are TGTGCCTGGAGGTTTAAGAGGGAGCAGTACTTC.

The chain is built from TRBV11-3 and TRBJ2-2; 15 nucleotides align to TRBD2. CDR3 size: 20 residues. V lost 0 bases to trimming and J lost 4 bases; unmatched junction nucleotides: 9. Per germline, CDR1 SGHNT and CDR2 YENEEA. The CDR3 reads CASSLEGLAGGPVVTGELFF. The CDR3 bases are TGTGCCAGCAGCTTAGAAGGACTAGCGGGAGGGCCGGTCGTCACCGGGGAGCTGTTTTTT. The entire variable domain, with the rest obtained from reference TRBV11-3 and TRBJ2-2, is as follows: EAGVVQSPRYKIIEKKQPVAFWCNPISGHNTLYWYLQNLGQGPELLIRYENEEAVDDSQLPKDRFSAERLKGVDSTLKIQPAELGDSAVYLCASSLEGLAGGPVVTGELFFGEGSRLTVL.

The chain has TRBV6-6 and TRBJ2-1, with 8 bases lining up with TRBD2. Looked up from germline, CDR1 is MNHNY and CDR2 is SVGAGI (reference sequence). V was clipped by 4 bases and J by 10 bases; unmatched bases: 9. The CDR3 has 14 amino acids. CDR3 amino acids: CASSSGLAGGEQFF. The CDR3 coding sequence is TGTGCCAGCAGTTCCGGACTAGCTGGAGGGGAGCAGTTCTTC.

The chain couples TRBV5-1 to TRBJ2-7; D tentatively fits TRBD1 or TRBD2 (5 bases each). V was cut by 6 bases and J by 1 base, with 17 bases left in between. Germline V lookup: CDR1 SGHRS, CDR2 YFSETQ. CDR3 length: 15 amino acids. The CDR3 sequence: CASTPGLTTSYEQYF. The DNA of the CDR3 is TGCGCCAGCACCCCGGGGCTCACGACTTCCTACGAGCAGTACTTC.

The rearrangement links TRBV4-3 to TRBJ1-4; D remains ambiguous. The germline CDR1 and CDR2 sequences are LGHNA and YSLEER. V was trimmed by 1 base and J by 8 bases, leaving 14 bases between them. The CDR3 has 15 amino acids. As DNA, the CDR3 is TGCGCCAGCAGCCAAGTGGGCAGGTTGTACGAAAAACTGTTTTTT. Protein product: CASSQVGRLYEKLFF.

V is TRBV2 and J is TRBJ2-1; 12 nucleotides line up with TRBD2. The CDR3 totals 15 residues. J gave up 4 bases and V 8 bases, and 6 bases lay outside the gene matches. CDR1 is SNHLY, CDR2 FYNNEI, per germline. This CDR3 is CASRAGTSGYNEQFF. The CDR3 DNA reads TGTGCCAGCCGCGCCGGGACTAGCGGGTACAATGAGCAGTTCTTC. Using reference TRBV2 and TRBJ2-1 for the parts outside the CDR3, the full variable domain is EPEVTQTPSHQVTQMGQEVILRCVPISNHLYFYWYRQILGQKVEFLVSFYNNEISEKSEIFDDQFSVERPDGSNFTLKIRSTKLEDSAMYFCASRAGTSGYNEQFFGPGTRLTVL.

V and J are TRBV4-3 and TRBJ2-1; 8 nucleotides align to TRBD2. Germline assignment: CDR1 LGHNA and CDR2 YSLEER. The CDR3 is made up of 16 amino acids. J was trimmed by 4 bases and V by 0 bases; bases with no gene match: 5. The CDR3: CASSQEFTSGYNEQFF. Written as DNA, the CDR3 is TGCGCCAGCAGCCAAGAGTTCACTAGCGGATACAATGAGCAGTTCTTC.